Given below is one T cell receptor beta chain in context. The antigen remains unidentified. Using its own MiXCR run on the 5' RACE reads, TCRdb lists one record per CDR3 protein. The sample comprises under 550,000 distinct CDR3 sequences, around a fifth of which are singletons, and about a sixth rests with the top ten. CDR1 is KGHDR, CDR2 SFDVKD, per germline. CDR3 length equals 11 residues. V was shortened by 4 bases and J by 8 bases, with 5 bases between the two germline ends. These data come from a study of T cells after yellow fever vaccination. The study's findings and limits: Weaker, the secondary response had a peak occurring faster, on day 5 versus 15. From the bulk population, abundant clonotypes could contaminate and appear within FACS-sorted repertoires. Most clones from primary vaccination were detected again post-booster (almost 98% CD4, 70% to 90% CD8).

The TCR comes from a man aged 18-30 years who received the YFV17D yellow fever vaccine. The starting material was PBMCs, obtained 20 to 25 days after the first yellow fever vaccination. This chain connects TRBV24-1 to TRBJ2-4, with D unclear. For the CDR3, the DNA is TGTGCCACCAGTGAGGATGACATTCAGTACTTC. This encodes CATSEDDIQYF.